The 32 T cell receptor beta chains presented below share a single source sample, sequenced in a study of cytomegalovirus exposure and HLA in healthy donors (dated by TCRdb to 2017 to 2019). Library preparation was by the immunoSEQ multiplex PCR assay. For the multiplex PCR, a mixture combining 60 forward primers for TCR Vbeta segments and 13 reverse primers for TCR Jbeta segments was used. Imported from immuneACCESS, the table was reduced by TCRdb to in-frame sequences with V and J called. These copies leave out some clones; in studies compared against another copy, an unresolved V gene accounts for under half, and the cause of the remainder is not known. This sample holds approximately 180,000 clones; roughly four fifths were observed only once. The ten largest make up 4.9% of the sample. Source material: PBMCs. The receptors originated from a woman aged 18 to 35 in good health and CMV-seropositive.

The CDR3 loop reads CATSRDLAARGSGYTF. For the CDR3, the DNA is TGTGCCACCAGCAGAGATCTGGCGGCCAGGGGCTCTGGCTACACCTTC. The chain employs TRBV15 and TRBJ1-2; TRBD1 might be the D (6 bases). Germline CDR1 reads LNHNV; CDR2 reads YYDKDF (reference sequence). Trimming shortened V by 0 bases and J by 7 bases, and 18 bases separated the two germline ends. The CDR3 length is 16 residues.

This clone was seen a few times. CDR3 coding DNA: TGTGCCAGCAGTGAAGCGGGGGGCACAGATACGCAGTATTTT. This gives the protein CASSEAGGTDTQYF. The chain combines TRBV6-4 with TRBJ2-3; TRBD2 matches at 8 bases. V was pared by 3 bases and J by 1 base, with 0 bases of the junction left unmatched. Germline CDR1 reads MRHNA; CDR2 reads SNTAGT. The CDR3 sequence is 14 residues long.

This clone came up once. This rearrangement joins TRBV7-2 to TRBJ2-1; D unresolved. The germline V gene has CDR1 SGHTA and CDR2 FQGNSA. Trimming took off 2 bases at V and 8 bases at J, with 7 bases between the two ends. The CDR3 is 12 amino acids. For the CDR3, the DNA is TGTGCCAGCAGCTTATTCGGTTATGAGCAGTTCTTC. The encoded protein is CASSLFGYEQFF.

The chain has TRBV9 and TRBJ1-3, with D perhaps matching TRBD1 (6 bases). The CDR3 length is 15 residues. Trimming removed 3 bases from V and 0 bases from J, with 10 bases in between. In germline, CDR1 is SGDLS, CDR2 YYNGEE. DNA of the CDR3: TGTGCCAGCAGCGGGGACAATGTCTCTGGAAACACCATATATTTT. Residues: CASSGDNVSGNTIYF.

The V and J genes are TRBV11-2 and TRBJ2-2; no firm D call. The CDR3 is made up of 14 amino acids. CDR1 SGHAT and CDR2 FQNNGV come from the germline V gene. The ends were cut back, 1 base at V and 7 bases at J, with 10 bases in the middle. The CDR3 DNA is TGTGCCAGCAGCTTAGGCGGTGCTGGCGGGGAGCTGTTTTTT. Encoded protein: CASSLGGAGGELFF.

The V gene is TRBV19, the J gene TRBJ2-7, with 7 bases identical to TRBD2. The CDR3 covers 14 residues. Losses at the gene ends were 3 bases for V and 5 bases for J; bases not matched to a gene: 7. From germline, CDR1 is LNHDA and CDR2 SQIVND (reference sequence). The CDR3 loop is CASSIVGGRNEQYF. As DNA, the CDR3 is TGTGCCAGTAGTATTGTGGGAGGGCGGAACGAGCAGTACTTC.

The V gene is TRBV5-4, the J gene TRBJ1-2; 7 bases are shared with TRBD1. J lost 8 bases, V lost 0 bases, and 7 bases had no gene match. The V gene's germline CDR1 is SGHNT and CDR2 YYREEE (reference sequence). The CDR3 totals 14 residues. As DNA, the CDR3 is TGTGCCAGCAGCTTGGGCGGACAGGAGGGGGGCTACACCTTC. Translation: CASSLGGQEGGYTF.

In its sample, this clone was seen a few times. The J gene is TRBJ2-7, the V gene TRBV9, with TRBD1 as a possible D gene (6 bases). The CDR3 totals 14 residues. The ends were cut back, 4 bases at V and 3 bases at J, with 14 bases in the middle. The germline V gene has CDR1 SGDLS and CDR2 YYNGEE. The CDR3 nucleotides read TGTGCCAGCAGCCCCGGACAGCGCCACTACGAGCAGTACTTC. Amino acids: CASSPGQRHYEQYF. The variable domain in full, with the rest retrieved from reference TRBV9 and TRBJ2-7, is DSGVTQTPKHLITATGQRVTLRCSPRSGDLSVYWYQQSLDQGLQFLIQYYNGEERAKGNILERFSAQQFPDLHSELNLSSLELGDSALYFCASSPGQRHYEQYFGPGTRLTVT.

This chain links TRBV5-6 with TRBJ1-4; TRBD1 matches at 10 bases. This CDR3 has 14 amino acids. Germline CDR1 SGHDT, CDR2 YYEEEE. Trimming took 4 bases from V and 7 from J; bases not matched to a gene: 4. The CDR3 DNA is TGTGCCAGCAGCGCTGGACAGGGGGGTGAAAAACTGTTTTTT. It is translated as CASSAGQGGEKLFF.

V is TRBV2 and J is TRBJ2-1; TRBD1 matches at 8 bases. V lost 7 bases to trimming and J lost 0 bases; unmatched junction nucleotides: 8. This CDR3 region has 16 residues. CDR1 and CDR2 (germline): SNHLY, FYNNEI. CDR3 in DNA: TGTGCCAGCACCCCAGGGGGCTACCCCTCCTACAATGAGCAGTTCTTC. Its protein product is CASTPGGYPSYNEQFF.

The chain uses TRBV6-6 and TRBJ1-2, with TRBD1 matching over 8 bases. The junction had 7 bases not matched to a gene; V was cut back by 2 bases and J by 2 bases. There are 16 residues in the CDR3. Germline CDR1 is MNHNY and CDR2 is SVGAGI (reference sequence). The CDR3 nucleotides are TGTGCCAGCAGTTACAATGCAGGGGGCGAGAACTATGGCTACACCTTC. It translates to CASSYNAGGENYGYTF.

CDR3 residues: CAISAEGQSNQPQHF. CDR3 sequence (DNA): TGTGCCATCAGTGCAGAGGGACAGTCCAATCAGCCCCAGCATTTT. The V and J genes are TRBV10-3 and TRBJ1-5, with 7 bases matching TRBD1. The CDR3 is 15 residues long. Germline CDR1 is ENHRY and CDR2 is SYGVKD. Trimming at V came to 4 bases and at J to 3 bases, leaving 6 bases not matched to a gene.

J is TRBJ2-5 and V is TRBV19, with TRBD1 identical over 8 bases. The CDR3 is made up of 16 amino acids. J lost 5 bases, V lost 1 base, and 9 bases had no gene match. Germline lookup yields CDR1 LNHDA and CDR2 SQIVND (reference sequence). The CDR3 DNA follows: TGTGCCAGTAGTATAGGGAGGACAGGGCTAAAGGAGACCCAGTACTTC. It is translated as CASSIGRTGLKETQYF.

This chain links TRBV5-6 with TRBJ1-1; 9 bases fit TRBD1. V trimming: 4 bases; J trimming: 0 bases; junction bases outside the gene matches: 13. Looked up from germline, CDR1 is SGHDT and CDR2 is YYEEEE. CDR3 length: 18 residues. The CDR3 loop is CASSRDRVILGMNTEAFF. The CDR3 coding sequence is TGTGCCAGCAGCCGGGACAGGGTGATTTTGGGCATGAACACTGAAGCTTTCTTT.

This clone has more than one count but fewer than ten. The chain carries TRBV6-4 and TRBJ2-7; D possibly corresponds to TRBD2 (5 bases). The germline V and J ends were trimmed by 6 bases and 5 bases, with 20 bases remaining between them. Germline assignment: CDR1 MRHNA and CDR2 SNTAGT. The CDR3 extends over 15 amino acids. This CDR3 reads CASRGPQEASHEQYF. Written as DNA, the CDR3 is TGTGCCAGCAGAGGACCCCAGGAGGCATCCCACGAGCAGTACTTC.

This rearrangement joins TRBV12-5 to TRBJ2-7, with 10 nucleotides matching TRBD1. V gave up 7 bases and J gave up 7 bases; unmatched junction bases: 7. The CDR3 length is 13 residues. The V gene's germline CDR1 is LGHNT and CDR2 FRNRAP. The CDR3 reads CASDWDRGGEQYF. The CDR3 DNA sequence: TGTGCTAGTGATTGGGACAGGGGAGGTGAGCAGTACTTC.

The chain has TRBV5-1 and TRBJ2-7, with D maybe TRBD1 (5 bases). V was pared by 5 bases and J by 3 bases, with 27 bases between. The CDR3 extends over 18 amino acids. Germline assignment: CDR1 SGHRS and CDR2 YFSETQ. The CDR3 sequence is CASRESTVPINILYEQYF. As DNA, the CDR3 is TGCGCCAGCAGGGAGTCGACAGTACCCATCAATATTCTCTACGAGCAGTACTTC.

CDR3 region: CASKRPSGGSGGPQETQYF. The CDR3 DNA follows: TGTGCCAGCAAGCGCCCTAGCGGGGGCTCCGGCGGCCCACAAGAGACCCAGTACTTC. The rearrangement links TRBV6-4 to TRBJ2-5; 10 nucleotides match TRBD2. V shed 7 bases and J 2 bases; nucleotides not matched to a gene: 19. The germline CDR1 and CDR2 sequences are MRHNA and SNTAGT. This CDR3 has 19 residues.

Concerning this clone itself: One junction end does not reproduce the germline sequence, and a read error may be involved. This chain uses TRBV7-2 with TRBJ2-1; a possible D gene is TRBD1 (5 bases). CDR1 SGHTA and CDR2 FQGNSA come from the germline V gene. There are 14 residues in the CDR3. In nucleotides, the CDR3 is TGTGCCAGCAGCTTTGACAGCTCCGACAATGAGCAGTTCTTC. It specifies CASSFDSSDNEQFF.

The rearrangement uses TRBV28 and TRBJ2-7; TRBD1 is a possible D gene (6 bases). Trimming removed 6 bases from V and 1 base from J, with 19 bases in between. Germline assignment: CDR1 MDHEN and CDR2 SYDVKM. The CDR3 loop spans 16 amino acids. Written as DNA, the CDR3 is TGTGCCAGCAGACCTAGCACAGGGATAGGTTCCTACGAGCAGTACTTC. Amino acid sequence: CASRPSTGIGSYEQYF.

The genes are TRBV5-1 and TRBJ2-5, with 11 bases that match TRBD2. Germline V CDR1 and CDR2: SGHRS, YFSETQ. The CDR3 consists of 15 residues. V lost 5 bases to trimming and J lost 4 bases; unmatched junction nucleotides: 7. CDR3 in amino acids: CASRSLAGAGETQYF. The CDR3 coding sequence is TGCGCCAGCAGATCACTAGCGGGGGCTGGAGAGACCCAGTACTTC.

In DNA form, the CDR3 reads TGTGCCAGCAGCCCGGTTGGGGGGGGCACAGATACGCAGTATTTT. Protein sequence: CASSPVGGGTDTQYF. The J gene is TRBJ2-3, the V gene TRBV11-2, with 7 bases aligning to TRBD2. The trim removed 5 bases at V and 1 base at J, leaving 6 bases unmatched. Germline CDR1 SGHAT, CDR2 FQNNGV. The CDR3 is 15 residues long.

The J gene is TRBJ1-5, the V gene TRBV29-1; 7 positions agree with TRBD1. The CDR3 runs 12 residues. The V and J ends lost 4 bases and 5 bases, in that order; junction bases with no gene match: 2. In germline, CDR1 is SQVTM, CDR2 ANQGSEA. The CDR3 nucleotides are TGCAGCGTTGGACAGGGTGATCAGCCCCAGCATTTT. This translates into CSVGQGDQPQHF.

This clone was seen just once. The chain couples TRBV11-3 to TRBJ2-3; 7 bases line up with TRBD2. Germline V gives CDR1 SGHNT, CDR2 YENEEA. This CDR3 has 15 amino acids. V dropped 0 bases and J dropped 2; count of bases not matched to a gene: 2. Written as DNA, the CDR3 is TGTGCCAGCAGCTTAGACGGGGGGTTCACAGATACGCAGTATTTT. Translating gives CASSLDGGFTDTQYF.

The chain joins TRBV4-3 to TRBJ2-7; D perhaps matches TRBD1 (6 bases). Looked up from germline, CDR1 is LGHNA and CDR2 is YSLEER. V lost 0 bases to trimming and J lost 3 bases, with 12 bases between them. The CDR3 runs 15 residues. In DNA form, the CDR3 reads TGCGCCAGCAGCCAAGATCTTACAGGGAGCTACGAGCAGTACTTC. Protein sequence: CASSQDLTGSYEQYF.

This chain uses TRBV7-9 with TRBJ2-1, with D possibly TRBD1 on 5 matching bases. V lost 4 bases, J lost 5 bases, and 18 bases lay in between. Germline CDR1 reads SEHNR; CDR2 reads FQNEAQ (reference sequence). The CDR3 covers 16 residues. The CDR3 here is CASSSDFGAVNNEQFF. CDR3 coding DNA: TGTGCCAGCAGCTCTGATTTTGGGGCAGTCAACAATGAGCAGTTCTTC.

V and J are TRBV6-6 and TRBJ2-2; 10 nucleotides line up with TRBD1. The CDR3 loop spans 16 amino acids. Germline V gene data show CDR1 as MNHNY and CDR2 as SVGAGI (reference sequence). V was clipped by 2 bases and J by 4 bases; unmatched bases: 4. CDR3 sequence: CASSYADRGPTGELFF. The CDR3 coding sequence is TGTGCCAGCAGTTACGCCGACAGGGGGCCCACCGGGGAGCTGTTTTTT.

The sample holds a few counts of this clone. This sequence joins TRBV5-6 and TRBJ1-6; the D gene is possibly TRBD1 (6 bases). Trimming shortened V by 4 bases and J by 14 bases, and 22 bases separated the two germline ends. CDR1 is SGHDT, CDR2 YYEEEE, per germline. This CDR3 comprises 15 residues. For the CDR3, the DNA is TGTGCCAGCAGCCGAATCGACACTCTTAGGGGGTCCCTCCACTTT. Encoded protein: CASSRIDTLRGSLHF. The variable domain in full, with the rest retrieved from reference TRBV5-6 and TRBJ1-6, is DAGVTQSPTHLIKTRGQQVTLRCSPKSGHDTVSWYQQALGQGPQFIFQYYEEEERQRGNFPDRFSGHQFPNYSSELNVNALLLGDSALYLCASSRIDTLRGSLHFGNGTRLTVT.

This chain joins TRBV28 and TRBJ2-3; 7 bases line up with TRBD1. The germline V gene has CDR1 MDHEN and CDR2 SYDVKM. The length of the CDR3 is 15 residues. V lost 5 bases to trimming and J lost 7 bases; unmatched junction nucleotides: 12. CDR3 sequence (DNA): TGTGCCAGCAGTGTACCACAGGGGCCCGCGAATACGCAGTATTTT. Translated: CASSVPQGPANTQYF.

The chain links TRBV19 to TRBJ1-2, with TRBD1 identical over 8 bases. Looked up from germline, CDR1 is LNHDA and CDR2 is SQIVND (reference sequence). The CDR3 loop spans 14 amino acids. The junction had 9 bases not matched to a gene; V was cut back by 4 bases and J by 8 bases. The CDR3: CASSRGPTGVGYTF. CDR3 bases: TGTGCCAGTAGTAGGGGACCGACAGGGGTCGGCTACACCTTC.

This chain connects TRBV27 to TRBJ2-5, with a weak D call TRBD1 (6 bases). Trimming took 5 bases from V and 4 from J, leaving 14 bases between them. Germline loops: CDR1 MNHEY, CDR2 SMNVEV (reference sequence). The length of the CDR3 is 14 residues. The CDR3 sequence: CASSVRRGRETQYF. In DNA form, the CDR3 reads TGTGCCAGCAGTGTAAGAAGGGGGAGAGAGACCCAGTACTTC.

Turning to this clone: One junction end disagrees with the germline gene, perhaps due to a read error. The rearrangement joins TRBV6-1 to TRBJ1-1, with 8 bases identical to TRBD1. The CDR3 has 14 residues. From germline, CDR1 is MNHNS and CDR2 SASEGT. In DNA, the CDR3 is TGTGCCAGCAGTAATACCGGGACAGGTATTCAGTTGATCTTT. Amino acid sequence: CASSNTGTGIQLIF.